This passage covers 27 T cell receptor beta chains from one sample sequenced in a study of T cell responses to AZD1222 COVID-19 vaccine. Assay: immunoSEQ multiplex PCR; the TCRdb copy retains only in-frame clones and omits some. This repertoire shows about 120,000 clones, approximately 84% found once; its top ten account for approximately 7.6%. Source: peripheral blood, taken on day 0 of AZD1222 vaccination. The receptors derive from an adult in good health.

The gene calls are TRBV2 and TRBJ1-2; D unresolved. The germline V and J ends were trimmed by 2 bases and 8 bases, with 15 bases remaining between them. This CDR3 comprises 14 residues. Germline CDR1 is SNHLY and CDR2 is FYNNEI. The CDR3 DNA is TGTGCCAGCAGTGAAATCGGCGATCCGGAGGGCTACACCTTC. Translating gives CASSEIGDPEGYTF.

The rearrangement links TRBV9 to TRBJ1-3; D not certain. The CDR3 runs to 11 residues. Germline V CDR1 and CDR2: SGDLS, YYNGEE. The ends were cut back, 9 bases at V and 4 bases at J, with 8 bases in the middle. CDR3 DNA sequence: TGTGCCAAGGTGGGGGGAAACACCATATATTTT. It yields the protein CAKVGGNTIYF.

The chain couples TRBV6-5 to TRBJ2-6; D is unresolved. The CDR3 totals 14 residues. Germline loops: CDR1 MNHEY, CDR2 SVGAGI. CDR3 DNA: TGTGCGACCCACAGTGCCTCTGGGGCCAACGTCCTGACTTTC. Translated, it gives CATHSASGANVLTF.

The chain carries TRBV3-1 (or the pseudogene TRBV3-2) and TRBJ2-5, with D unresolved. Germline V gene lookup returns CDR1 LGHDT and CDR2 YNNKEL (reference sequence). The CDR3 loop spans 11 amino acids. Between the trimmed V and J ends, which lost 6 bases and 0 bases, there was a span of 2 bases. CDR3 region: CASRDQETQYF. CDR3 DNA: TGTGCCAGCAGAGACCAAGAGACCCAGTACTTC.

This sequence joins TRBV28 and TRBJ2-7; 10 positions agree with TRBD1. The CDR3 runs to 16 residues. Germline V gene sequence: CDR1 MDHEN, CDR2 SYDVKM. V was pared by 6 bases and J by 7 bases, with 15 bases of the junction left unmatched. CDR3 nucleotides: TGTGCCAGCAGCCTCCACCTGGGACAGGGGTGGAGTGAGCAGTACTTC. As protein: CASSLHLGQGWSEQYF. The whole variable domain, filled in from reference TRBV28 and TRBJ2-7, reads DVKVTQSSRYLVKRTGEKVFLECVQDMDHENMFWYRQDPGLGLRLIYFSYDVKMKEKGDIPEGYSVSREKKERFSLILESASTNQTSMYLCASSLHLGQGWSEQYFGPGTRLTVT.

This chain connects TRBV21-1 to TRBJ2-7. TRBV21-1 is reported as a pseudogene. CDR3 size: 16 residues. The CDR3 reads CASSKVPGKDPYEQYF. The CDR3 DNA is TGTGCCAGCAGCAAAGTCCCCGGTAAGGACCCCTACGAGCAGTACTTC.

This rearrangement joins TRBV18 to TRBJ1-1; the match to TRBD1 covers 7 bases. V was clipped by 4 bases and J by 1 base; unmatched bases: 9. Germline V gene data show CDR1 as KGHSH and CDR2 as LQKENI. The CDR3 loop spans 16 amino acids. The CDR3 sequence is CASSLGTAVWNTEAFF. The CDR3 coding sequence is TGTGCCAGCTCACTCGGGACAGCAGTTTGGAACACTGAAGCTTTCTTT.

The CDR3 region is CASSQGDGYTF. The CDR3 DNA follows: TGTGCCAGCAGCCAGGGCGATGGCTACACCTTC. The chain recombines TRBV3-1 (or the pseudogene TRBV3-2) with TRBJ1-2; D is undetermined. The CDR3 has 11 amino acids. Trimming stripped 3 bases from V and 6 bases from J, with 5 bases between. Per the germline V gene, CDR1 is LGHDT and CDR2 is YNNKEL (reference sequence).

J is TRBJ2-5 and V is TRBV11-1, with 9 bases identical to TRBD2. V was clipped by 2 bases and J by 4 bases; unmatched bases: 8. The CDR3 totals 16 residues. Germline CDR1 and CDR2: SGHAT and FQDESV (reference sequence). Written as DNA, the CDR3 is TGTGCCAGCAGCTTAAGCGCGCTAGCGGGGTTAGAGACCCAGTACTTC. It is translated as CASSLSALAGLETQYF. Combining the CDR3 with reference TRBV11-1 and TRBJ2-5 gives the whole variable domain EAEVAQSPRYKITEKSQAVAFWCDPISGHATLYWYRQILGQGPELLVQFQDESVVDDSQLPKDRFSAERLKGVDSTLKIQPAELGDSAMYLCASSLSALAGLETQYFGPGTRLLVL.

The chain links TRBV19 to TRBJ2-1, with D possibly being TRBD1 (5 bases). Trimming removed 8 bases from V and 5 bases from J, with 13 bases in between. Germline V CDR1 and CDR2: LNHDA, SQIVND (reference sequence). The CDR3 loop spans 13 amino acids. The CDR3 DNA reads TGTGCCAGTGCGGACACGCGAAACAATGAGCAGTTCTTC. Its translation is CASADTRNNEQFF.

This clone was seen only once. The CDR3 loop reads CASNIISGRDSYNEQFF. In nucleotides, the CDR3 is TGTGCCAGCAACATAATTAGCGGGCGCGACTCCTACAATGAGCAGTTCTTC. The chain joins TRBV28 to TRBJ2-1; TRBD2 matches at 7 bases. CDR3 length equals 17 residues. Trimming cost V 7 bases and J 0 bases; bases outside gene matches: 12. Germline V gene lookup returns CDR1 MDHEN and CDR2 SYDVKM.

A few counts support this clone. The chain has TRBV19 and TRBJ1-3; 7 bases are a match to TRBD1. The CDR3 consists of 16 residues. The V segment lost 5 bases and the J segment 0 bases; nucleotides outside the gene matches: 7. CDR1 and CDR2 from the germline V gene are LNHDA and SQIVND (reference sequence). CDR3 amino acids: CASSPTDRYSGNTIYF. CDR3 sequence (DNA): TGTGCCAGTAGTCCCACGGACAGGTACTCTGGAAACACCATATATTTT.

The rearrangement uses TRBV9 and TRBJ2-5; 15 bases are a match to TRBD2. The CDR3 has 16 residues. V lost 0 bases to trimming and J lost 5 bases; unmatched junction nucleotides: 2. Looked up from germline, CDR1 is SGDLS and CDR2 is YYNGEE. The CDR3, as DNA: TGTGCCAGCAGCGTAGCTGGACTAGCGGGAGGGGAGACCCAGTACTTC. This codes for CASSVAGLAGGETQYF.

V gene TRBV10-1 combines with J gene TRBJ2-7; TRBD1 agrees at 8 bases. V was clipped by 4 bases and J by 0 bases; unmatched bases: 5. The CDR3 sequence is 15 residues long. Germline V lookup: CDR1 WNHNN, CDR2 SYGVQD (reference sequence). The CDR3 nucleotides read TGCGCCAGCAGTGCGACCGGGACAGGCTCCTACGAGCAGTACTTC. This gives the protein CASSATGTGSYEQYF.

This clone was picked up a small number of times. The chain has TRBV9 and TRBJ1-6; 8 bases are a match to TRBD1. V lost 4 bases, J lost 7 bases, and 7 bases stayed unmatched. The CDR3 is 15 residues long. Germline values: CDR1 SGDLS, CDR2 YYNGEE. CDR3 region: CASSLGQGFNSPLHF. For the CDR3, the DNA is TGTGCCAGCAGCCTCGGACAGGGTTTCAATTCACCCCTCCACTTT.

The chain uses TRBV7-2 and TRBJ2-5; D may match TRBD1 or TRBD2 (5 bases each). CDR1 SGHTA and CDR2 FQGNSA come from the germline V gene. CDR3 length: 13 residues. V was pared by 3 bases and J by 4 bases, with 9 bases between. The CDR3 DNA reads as TGTGCCAGCAGCTTTCAGGGAGCAGAGACCCAGTACTTC. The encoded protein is CASSFQGAETQYF.

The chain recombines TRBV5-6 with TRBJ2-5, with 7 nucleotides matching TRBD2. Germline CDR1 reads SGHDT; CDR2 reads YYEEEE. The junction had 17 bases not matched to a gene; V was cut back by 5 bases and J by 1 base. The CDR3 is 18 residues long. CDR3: CASSSRGAGSPLQETQYF. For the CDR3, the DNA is TGTGCCAGCAGTTCTAGGGGAGCGGGGTCCCCGCTCCAAGAGACCCAGTACTTC.

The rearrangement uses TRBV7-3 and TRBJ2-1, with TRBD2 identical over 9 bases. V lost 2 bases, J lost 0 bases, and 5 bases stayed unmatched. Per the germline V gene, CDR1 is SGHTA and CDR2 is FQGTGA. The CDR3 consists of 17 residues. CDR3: CASSLGGGRASYNEQFF. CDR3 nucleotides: TGTGCCAGCAGCTTAGGGGGCGGGAGGGCCTCCTACAATGAGCAGTTCTTC.

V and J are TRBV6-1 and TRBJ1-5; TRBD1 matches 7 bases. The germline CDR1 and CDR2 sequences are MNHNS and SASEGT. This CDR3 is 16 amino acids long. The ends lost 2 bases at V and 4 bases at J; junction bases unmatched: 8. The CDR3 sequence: CASSERAAGGNQPQHF. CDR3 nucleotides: TGTGCCAGCAGTGAAAGGGCGGCAGGGGGGAATCAGCCCCAGCATTTT.

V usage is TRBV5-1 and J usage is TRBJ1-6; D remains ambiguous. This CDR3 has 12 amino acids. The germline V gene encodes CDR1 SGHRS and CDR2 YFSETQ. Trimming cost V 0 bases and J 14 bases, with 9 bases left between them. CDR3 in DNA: TGCGCCAGCAGCTTGGAGGGTTGGTCCCTCCACTTT. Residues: CASSLEGWSLHF.

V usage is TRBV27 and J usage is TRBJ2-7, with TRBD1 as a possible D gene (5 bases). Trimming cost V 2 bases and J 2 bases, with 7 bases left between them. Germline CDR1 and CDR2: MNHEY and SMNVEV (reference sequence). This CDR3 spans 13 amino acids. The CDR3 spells CASSLAGTYEQYF. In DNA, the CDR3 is TGTGCCAGCAGTTTAGCAGGGACCTACGAGCAGTACTTC.

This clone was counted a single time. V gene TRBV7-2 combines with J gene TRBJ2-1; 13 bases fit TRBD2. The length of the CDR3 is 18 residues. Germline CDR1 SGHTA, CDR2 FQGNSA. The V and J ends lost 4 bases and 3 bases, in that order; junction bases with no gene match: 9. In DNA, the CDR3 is TGTGCCAGCAGCTCGCGGCTGACTAGCGGGGGGTTCTACAATGAGCAGTTCTTC. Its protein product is CASSSRLTSGGFYNEQFF.

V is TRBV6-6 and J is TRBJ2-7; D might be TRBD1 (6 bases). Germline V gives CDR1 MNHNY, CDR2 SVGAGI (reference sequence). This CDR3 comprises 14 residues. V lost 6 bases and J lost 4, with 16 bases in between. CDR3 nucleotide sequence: TGTGCCAGCAGAAAACAGGGCGACGTGTACGAGCAGTACTTC. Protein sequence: CASRKQGDVYEQYF.

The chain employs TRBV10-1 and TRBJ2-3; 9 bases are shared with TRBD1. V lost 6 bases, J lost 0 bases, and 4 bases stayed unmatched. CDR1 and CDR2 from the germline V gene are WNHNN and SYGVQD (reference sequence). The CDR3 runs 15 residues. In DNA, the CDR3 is TGCGCCAGCAGAAGGACAGGGGAGAGCACAGATACGCAGTATTTT. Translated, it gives CASRRTGESTDTQYF.

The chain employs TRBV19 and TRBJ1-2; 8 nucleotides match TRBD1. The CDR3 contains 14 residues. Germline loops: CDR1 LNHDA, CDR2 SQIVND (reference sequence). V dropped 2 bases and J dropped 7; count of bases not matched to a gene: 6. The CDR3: CASSILTGGGGYTF. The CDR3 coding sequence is TGTGCCAGTAGTATACTCACAGGGGGAGGTGGCTACACCTTC.

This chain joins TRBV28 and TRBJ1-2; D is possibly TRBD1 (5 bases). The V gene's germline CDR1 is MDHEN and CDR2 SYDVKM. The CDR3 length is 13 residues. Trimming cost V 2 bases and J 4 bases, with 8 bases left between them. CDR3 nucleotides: TGTGCCAGCAGTTTAGCGGGGCTCTATGGCTACACCTTC. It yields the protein CASSLAGLYGYTF.

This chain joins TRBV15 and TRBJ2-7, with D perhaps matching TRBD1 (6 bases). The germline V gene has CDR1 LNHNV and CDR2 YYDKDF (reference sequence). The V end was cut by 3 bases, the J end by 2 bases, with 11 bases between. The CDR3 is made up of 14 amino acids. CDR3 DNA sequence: TGTGCCACCAGCAGTGACAGGTTCGCCTACGAGCAGTACTTC. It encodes CATSSDRFAYEQYF.